The 7 T cell receptor beta chains in this list originate from one sample, sequenced in a study of T cells after yellow fever vaccination. TCRdb redid the calling of the 5' RACE reads with MiXCR, one entry per CDR3 protein. The sample has more than 300,000 distinct CDR3 sequences, about 10% seen once; the top ten hold about 3.3%. The sample in question was CD4+ T cells sorted from PBMCs, obtained 45 days after the yellow fever booster vaccination. The receptors derive from a man between 18 and 29 years old who received the YFV17D yellow fever vaccine.

This sequence joins TRBV4-1 and TRBJ2-5; TRBD2 matches 8 bases. This CDR3 has 18 residues. Germline loops: CDR1 MGHRA, CDR2 YSYEKL. The junction had 15 bases not matched to a gene; V was cut back by 0 bases and J by 6 bases. CDR3 sequence reads: CASSQDVSRRGGLKTQYF. The CDR3 DNA sequence: TGCGCCAGCAGCCAAGATGTTTCAAGACGGGGGGGCCTGAAGACCCAGTACTTC.

This clonotype was detected ten times or more. The V call is TRBV4-2, the J call TRBJ2-6; TRBD2 might be the D (6 bases). Germline loops: CDR1 LGHNA, CDR2 YNFKEQ. CDR3 length: 17 residues. Between the trimmed V and J ends, which lost 1 base and 2 bases, there was a span of 12 bases. CDR3 in DNA: TGTGCCAGCAGCCAAGCCGGGGGTGGGGCTGGGGCCAACGTCCTGACTTTC. Amino acid sequence: CASSQAGGGAGANVLTF.

This clonotype was seen many times. The chain has TRBV5-4 and TRBJ2-3; 12 bases map to TRBD2. This CDR3 contains 16 residues. Trimming cost V 4 bases and J 0 bases; bases outside gene matches: 3. Germline CDR1 and CDR2: SGHNT and YYREEE (reference sequence). CDR3 sequence: CASSAGLAGSTDTQYF. The CDR3 DNA follows: TGTGCCAGCAGCGCTGGACTAGCGGGGAGCACAGATACGCAGTATTTT. Full variable domain (outside the CDR3, taken from reference TRBV5-4 and TRBJ2-3): ETGVTQSPTHLIKTRGQQVTLRCSSQSGHNTVSWYQQALGQGPQFIFQYYREEENGRGNFPPRFSGLQFPNYSSELNVNALELDDSALYLCASSAGLAGSTDTQYFGPGTRLTVL.

This clonotype came up a few times. Here the CDR3 DNA reads TGCGCCAGCAGCCAAGATTGGCGGGCGCAGAACACTGAAGCTTTCTTT. Its protein is CASSQDWRAQNTEAFF. The rearrangement links TRBV4-3 to TRBJ1-1; D is ambiguous. CDR3 length equals 16 residues. V lost 0 bases and J lost 1, with 12 bases in between. Per germline, CDR1 LGHNA and CDR2 YSLEER.

This chain uses TRBV6-5 with TRBJ2-7; possibly TRBD1 or TRBD2 for D (5 bases each). The germline V and J ends were trimmed by 4 bases and 0 bases, with 13 bases remaining between them. CDR1 is MNHEY, CDR2 SVGAGI, per germline. This CDR3 region has 15 residues. The CDR3: CASSSGTPGSYEQYV. Written as DNA, the CDR3 is TGTGCCAGCAGTTCCGGGACCCCCGGCTCCTACGAGCAGTACGTC.

The chain recombines TRBV4-2 with TRBJ2-2, with D tentatively TRBD1 (5 bases). Trimming left V 6 bases short and J 0 bases short, with 8 bases between. The CDR3 runs to 14 residues. Germline lookup yields CDR1 LGHNA and CDR2 YNFKEQ. CDR3 in amino acids: CASRGVSNTGELFF. The CDR3 nucleotides read TGTGCCAGCAGAGGGGTATCGAACACCGGGGAGCTGTTTTTT.

The sample holds a few counts of this clonotype. The V gene is TRBV4-2, the J gene TRBJ2-7; no clear D gene. From germline, CDR1 is LGHNA and CDR2 YNFKEQ. Trimming removed 6 bases from V and 3 bases from J, with 12 bases in between. CDR3 size: 13 residues. The CDR3 coding sequence is TGTGCCAGCAGGGGAATATCCGGCTACGAGCAGTACTTC. Translation gives CASRGISGYEQYF.